This is a list of T cell receptor beta chains from one sample in a study of OX40 agonist ivuxolimab in advanced cancers. Produced via immunoSEQ multiplex PCR; TCRdb's table is partial and in-frame only. The table lists some 86,000 clones, roughly 84% of them singletons. The specimen was CD4+ or CD8+ T cells sorted from blood, collected in a trial of the OX40 agonist ivuxolimab. The receptor set was obtained from an adult with an advanced solid tumor such as melanoma, head and neck, liver or kidney cancer. CDR3s include the opening cysteine and the closing phenylalanine or tryptophan. D genes are given only for firm matches. Only part of the rows carry a size: once, few, many, or a class if the clone is expanded.

TRBD2 TRBJ2-1 TRBV2 NA TGTGCCAGCAGTCTTTCGACTAGCGGATACAATGAGCAGTTCTTC CASSLSTSGYNEQFF
NA TRBJ2-1 TRBV9 NA TGTGCCAGCAGTGCAAACCTACGGAGGACCTACAATGAGCAGTTCTTC CASSANLRRTYNEQFF
NA TRBJ1-5 TRBV7-2 few TGTGCCAGCAGCCCCCTGGTAGGTTCGGGTCAGCCCCAGCATTTT CASSPLVGSGQPQHF
NA TRBJ1-5 TRBV29-1 NA TGCAGCGTCCGGGACAGCAATCAGCCCCAGCATTTT CSVRDSNQPQHF
NA TRBJ1-1 TRBV19 NA TGTGCCAGTAGTACCGACAGTCCGAACACTGAAGCTTTCTTT CASSTDSPNTEAFF
NA TRBJ2-5 TRBV27 NA TGTGCCAGCCAACCGAGGCAACAAGAGACCCAGTACTTC CASQPRQQETQYF
NA TRBJ2-2 TRBV7-1 NA TGTGCCAGCAGCTTACCTGTATTGAGGGTAGCGGTGAACACCGGGGAGCTGTTTTTT CASSLPVLRVAVNTGELFF
NA TRBJ1-1 TRBV4-2 NA TGTGCCAGCAGCCAACCGGACAGGAACACTGAAGCTTTCTTT CASSQPDRNTEAFF
NA TRBJ2-4 TRBV21-1 once TGTGCCAGCAGCAACGGGGAGTTCTTAGCCAAAAACATTCAGTACTTC CASSNGEFLAKNIQYF
NA TRBJ1-3 TRBV7-8 NA TGTGCCAGCAGCTTCCCCCCCTCCCTCAAAGGAAACACCATATATTTT CASSFPPSLKGNTIYF
NA TRBJ1-3 TRBV19 NA TGTGCCAGTACCCCGGCCGGGGTGGACTCTGGAAACACCATATATTTT CASTPAGVDSGNTIYF
TRBD2 TRBJ2-7 TRBV29-1 NA TGCAGCGTTGAAGGAAAGGGGCTAGCGGGTTCGGGGGAGCAGTACTTC CSVEGKGLAGSGEQYF
NA TRBJ1-3 TRBV2 NA TGTGCCAGCCAGGGTGCTGGAAACACCATATATTTT CASQGAGNTIYF
NA TRBJ2-5 TRBV5-1 NA TGCGCCAGCAGCTGGACGGGGCTGGAGACCCAGTACTTC CASSWTGLETQYF
NA TRBJ2-3 TRBV20-1 NA TGCAGTGCTAGACGGGCGGATACGCAGTATTTT CSARRADTQYF
NA TRBJ2-5 TRBV27 NA TGTGCCAGCAGTTTGGTTCCGGGACTGCAAGAGACCCAGTACTTC CASSLVPGLQETQYF
TRBD1 TRBJ1-3 TRBV5-1 few TGCGCCAGCAGCCAGGGGGCTGGAAACACCATATATTTT CASSQGAGNTIYF
TRBD1 TRBJ2-5 TRBV4-1 NA TGCGCCAGCAGTCCCCCCTCGACAGGGGGCTTCGAGACCCAGTACTTC CASSPPSTGGFETQYF
TRBD1 TRBJ1-1 TRBV27 NA TGTGCCAGCAGTTTATTGGGACAGGGTAACACTGAAGCTTTCTTT CASSLLGQGNTEAFF
NA TRBJ1-6 TRBV6-5 NA TGTGCCAGCGGTCGGGGGCGAAATTCACCCCTCCACTTT CASGRGRNSPLHF
NA TRBJ1-2 TRBV5-1 NA TGCGCCAGCAGCTCCATATCGGAGAATGGCTACACCTTC CASSSISENGYTF
TRBD2 TRBJ2-7 TRBV15 NA TGTGCCACCAGCCCTACGGGGGTAAGAGCGGGAGCCCCTTACGAGCAGTACTTC CATSPTGVRAGAPYEQYF
NA TRBJ1-1 TRBV27 NA TGTGCCAGCAGTTTAATCAGAAACACTGAAGCTTTCTTT CASSLIRNTEAFF
NA TRBJ2-7 TRBV6-1 NA TGTGCCAGCAGTGGACGGGTGACCTACGAGCAGTACTTC CASSGRVTYEQYF
NA TRBJ1-1 TRBV6-6 few TGTGCCAGCAGTCACTCTGGGGTCACTGAAGCTTTCTTT CASSHSGVTEAFF
NA TRBJ2-7 TRBV7-9 NA TGCGCCAGCAGCCTTGACAGCCCCTACGAGCAGTACTTC CASSLDSPYEQYF
TRBD1 TRBJ2-2 TRBV27 NA TGTGCCAGCAGTTTACAGGGGGCGTGGAACACCGGGGAGCTGTTTTTT CASSLQGAWNTGELFF
TRBD1 TRBJ2-7 TRBV11-2 NA TGTGCCAGCAGCACCCAGACAGGGAGCGCCTACGAGCAGTACTTC CASSTQTGSAYEQYF
TRBD1 TRBJ1-2 TRBV6-6 NA TGTGCCAGCAGCCGCGATGACAGGGCCAATGGCTACACCTTC CASSRDDRANGYTF
TRBD2 TRBJ2-1 TRBV6-1 NA TGTGCCAGCAGTCCCTCGGGCGGGGGATACAATGAGCAGTTCTTC CASSPSGGGYNEQFF
NA TRBJ1-2 TRBV28 NA NA CASARETGGFGDGYTF